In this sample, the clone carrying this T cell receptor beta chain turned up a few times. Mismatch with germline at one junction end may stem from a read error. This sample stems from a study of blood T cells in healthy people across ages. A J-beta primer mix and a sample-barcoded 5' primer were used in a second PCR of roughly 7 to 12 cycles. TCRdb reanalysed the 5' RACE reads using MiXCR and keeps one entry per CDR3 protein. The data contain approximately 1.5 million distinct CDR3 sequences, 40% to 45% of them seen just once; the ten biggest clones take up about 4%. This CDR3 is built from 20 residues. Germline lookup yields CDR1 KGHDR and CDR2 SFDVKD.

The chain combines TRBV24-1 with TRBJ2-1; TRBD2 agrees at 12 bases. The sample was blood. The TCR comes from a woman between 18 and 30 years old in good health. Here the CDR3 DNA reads TGTGCCATCAGTCCTAGCGGGAGGGCCTCAGGGATCGGTTCCTACAATGAGCAGTTCTTC. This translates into CAISPSGRASGIGSYNEQFF.